These 13 T cell receptor beta chains came from one sample sequenced in a study of PD-L1 blockade in urothelial cancer. The protocol was immunoSEQ multiplex PCR, while the TCRdb copy is restricted to in-frame clones and leaves out a portion. The data contain some 42,000 clones, 70% to 85% of them seen just once; the ten biggest clones take up about 2.9%. The specimen comprised PBMCs, sampled around atezolizumab (anti-PD-L1) treatment. The receptors originated from a man between 65 and 79 years old with urothelial cancer.

This clone was observed a handful of times. The chain uses TRBV7-3 and TRBJ2-1; TRBD2 matches 7 bases. Germline lookup yields CDR1 SGHTA and CDR2 FQGTGA. The CDR3 has 16 residues. J was trimmed by 8 bases and V by 2 bases; bases with no gene match: 12. CDR3 amino acids: CASSLFGTGGVDEQFF. The CDR3, as DNA: TGTGCCAGCAGCTTATTCGGGACGGGAGGCGTCGATGAGCAGTTCTTC.

This clone appeared once. This CDR3 is also generated by other DNA sequences in the sample. The rearrangement joins TRBV5-4 to TRBJ2-1, with a tentative D call TRBD2 (5 bases). V gave up 0 bases and J gave up 2 bases, with 9 bases separating them. Per germline, CDR1 SGHNT and CDR2 YYREEE (reference sequence). The CDR3 sequence is 15 residues long. Here the CDR3 DNA reads TGTGCCAGCAGCTTGGAGGCGGGCCCCTACAATGAGCAGTTCTTC. It is translated as CASSLEAGPYNEQFF.

The chain has TRBV6-5 and TRBJ1-5, with D possibly being TRBD1 (6 bases). The V gene's germline CDR1 is MNHEY and CDR2 SVGAGI. V lost 8 bases and J lost 4, with 15 bases in between. The CDR3 has 14 residues. CDR3 coding DNA: TGTGCCAGCCGAGGACAGAACTCGAATCAGCCCCAGCATTTT. Residues: CASRGQNSNQPQHF.

V gene TRBV6-1 combines with J gene TRBJ1-4, with D possibly being TRBD1 (5 bases). This CDR3 region has 15 residues. Trimming shortened V by 6 bases and J by 0 bases, and 11 bases separated the two germline ends. Germline CDR1 and CDR2: MNHNS and SASEGT. The CDR3 sequence: CASRAGGATNEKLFF. Written as DNA, the CDR3 is TGTGCCAGCAGGGCGGGGGGTGCAACTAATGAAAAACTGTTTTTT.

The chain is built from TRBV5-5 and TRBJ2-7; 7 positions agree with TRBD1. This CDR3 comprises 15 residues. Germline trimming cut 2 bases from V and 7 bases from J; bases unmatched to any gene: 12. The germline V gene encodes CDR1 SGHKS and CDR2 YYEKEE (reference sequence). The CDR3 DNA reads TGTGCCAGCAGCTTCGACGTGACAGGGCTGGGGGAGCAGTACTTC. This codes for CASSFDVTGLGEQYF.

The chain carries TRBV5-6 and TRBJ2-7, with D maybe TRBD2 (7 bases). Germline CDR1 reads SGHDT; CDR2 reads YYEEEE. The CDR3 consists of 12 residues. Trimming left V 3 bases short and J 6 bases short, with 10 bases between. The CDR3 region has the DNA TGTGCCAGCAGCTGGGGGGGCGGCGAGCAGTACTTC. Encoded protein: CASSWGGGEQYF. Full variable domain (missing parts from reference TRBV5-6 and TRBJ2-7): DAGVTQSPTHLIKTRGQQVTLRCSPKSGHDTVSWYQQALGQGPQFIFQYYEEEERQRGNFPDRFSGHQFPNYSSELNVNALLLGDSALYLCASSWGGGEQYFGPGTRLTVT.

The J gene is TRBJ2-3, the V gene TRBV4-3; D remains unclear. This CDR3 region has 14 residues. Germline V lookup: CDR1 LGHNA, CDR2 YSLEER. V was cut by 0 bases and J by 3 bases, with 7 bases left in between. Written as DNA, the CDR3 is TGCGCCAGCAGCCAAGAGCTACAGACAGATACGCAGTATTTT. Translation: CASSQELQTDTQYF.

This rearrangement joins TRBV5-1 to TRBJ2-5, with a tentative D call TRBD1 (6 bases). The assigned J gene may be wrong: the sequence end matches TRBJ2-7 better. Germline CDR1 SGHRS, CDR2 YFSETQ. The CDR3 is 16 residues long. The CDR3 sequence: CASSNGGRGGSYEQYF. The DNA of the CDR3 is TGCGCCAGCAGCAATGGGGGCCGCGGAGGCTCCTACGAGCAGTACTTC.

The chain combines TRBV5-6 with TRBJ1-3, with D perhaps matching TRBD1 (5 bases). Trimming removed 3 bases at V and 0 bases at J, with 19 bases between. The CDR3 consists of 18 residues. The germline CDR1 and CDR2 sequences are SGHDT and YYEEEE. The CDR3 spells CASSSLQLRTLSGNTIYF. The CDR3 DNA is TGTGCCAGCAGCTCTCTACAACTACGGACACTCTCTGGAAACACCATATATTTT.

There are a few counts of this clone. Written as DNA, the CDR3 is TGTGCCAGCGGGGCGGACGGATCCAATCAGCCCCAGCATTTT. Translation: CASGADGSNQPQHF. V is TRBV28 and J is TRBJ1-5; D may be TRBD1 (5 bases). Germline V gene lookup returns CDR1 MDHEN and CDR2 SYDVKM. The V and J ends lost 8 bases and 3 bases respectively, with 14 bases between them. The CDR3 has 14 residues.

CDR3 loop: CASSSLGSYGYTF. CDR3 nucleotides: TGTGCCAGCAGTTCCCTCGGGAGCTATGGCTACACCTTC. J is TRBJ1-2 and V is TRBV28; D gene unclear. The CDR3 runs to 13 residues. Germline V gene lookup returns CDR1 MDHEN and CDR2 SYDVKM. The V end lost 4 bases, the J end lost 4 bases, and 10 bases lay between the germline ends.

The sample holds one count of this clone. The gene calls are TRBV13 and TRBJ1-1, with D unresolved. V was clipped by 2 bases and J by 5 bases, with 6 bases between them. The CDR3 runs 12 residues. The germline gives CDR1 PRHDT, CDR2 FYEKMQ (reference sequence). The CDR3 loop is CASSLRGTEAFF. The CDR3, as DNA: TGTGCCAGCAGCTTACGGGGTACTGAAGCTTTCTTT.

This chain connects TRBV5-4 to TRBJ2-1, with 8 bases fitting TRBD2. V was clipped by 1 base and J by 1 base; unmatched bases: 4. Germline CDR1 SGHNT, CDR2 YYREEE (reference sequence). The CDR3 consists of 16 residues. CDR3 region: CASSLTSGRSYNEQFF. The CDR3 DNA sequence: TGTGCCAGCAGCTTGACTAGCGGACGGTCCTACAATGAGCAGTTCTTC.